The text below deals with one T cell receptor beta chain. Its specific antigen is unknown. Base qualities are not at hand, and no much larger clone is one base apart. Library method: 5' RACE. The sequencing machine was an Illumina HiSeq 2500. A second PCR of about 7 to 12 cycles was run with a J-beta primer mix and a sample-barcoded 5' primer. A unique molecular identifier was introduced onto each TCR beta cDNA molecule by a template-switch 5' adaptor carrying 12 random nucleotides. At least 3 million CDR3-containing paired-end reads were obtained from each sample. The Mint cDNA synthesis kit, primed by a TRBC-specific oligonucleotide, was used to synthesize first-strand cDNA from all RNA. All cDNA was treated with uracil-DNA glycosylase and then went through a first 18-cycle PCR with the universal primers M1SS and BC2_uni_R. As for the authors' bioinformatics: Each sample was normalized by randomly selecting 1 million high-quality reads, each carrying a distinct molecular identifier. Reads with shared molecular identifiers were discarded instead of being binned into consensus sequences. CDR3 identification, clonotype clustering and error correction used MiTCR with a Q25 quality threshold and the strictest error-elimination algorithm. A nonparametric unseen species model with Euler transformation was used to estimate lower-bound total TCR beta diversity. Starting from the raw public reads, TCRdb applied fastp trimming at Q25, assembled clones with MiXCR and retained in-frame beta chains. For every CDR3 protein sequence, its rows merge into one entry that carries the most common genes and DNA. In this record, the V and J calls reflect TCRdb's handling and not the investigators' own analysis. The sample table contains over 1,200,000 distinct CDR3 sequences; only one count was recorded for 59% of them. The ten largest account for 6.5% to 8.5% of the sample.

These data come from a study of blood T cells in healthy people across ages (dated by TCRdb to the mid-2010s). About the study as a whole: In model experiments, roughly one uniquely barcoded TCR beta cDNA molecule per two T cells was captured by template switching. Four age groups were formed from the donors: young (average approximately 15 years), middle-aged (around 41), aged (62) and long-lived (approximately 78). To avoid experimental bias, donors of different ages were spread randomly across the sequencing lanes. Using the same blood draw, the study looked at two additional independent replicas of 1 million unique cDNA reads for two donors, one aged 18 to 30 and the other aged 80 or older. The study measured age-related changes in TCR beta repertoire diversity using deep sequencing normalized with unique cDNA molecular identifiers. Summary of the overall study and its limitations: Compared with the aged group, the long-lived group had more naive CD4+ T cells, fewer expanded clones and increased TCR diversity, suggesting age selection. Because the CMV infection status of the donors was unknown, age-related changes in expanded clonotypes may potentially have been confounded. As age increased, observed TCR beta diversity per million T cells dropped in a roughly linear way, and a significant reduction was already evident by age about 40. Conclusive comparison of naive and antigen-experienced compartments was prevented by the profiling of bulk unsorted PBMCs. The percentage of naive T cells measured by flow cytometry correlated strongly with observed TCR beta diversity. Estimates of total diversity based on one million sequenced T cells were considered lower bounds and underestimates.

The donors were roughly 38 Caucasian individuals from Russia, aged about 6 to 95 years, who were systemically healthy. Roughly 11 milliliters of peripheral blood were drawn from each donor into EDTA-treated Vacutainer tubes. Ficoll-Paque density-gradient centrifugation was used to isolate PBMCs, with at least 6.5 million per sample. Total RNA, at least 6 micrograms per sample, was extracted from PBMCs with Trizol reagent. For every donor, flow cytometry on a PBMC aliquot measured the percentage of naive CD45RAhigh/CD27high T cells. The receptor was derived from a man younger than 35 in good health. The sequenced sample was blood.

At the DNA level, the sequence is TGTGCCAGCTCACCACCGACGGGGCCCTACGAGCAGTACTTC. Translated, this is CASSPPTGPYEQYF. The chain uses TRBV18 and TRBJ2-4, with the D assignment possibly TRBD1 or TRBD2, given 5 matching bases for each. Gene TRBJ2-7 matches the end of the DNA better, so the J call may be wrong. CDR1 and CDR2 are read off the germline V gene as KGHSH and LQKENI. The CDR3 starts with the cysteine, ends with the phenylalanine, and has 14 residues. The only DNA kept is the CDR3, 42 bases in frame from the first base.